This T cell receptor beta chain was captured by sequencing in a study of blood T cells in healthy people across ages. Primers used in a second PCR of about 6 to 12 cycles were a sample-barcoded 5' primer and a J-beta primer mix. A template-switch adaptor with 12 random nucleotides tagged each cDNA molecule. Researchers report that each sample yielded at least 2.5 million CDR3-containing paired-end reads. TCRdb reprocessed the 5' RACE reads with MiXCR, giving one entry per CDR3 protein. Among around 580,000 distinct CDR3 sequences listed, around 48% were seen once. Donors each provided 7.5 to 10 milliliters of peripheral blood. Germline assignment: CDR1 LGHNA and CDR2 YNFKEQ. The V segment lost 1 base and the J segment 5 bases; nucleotides outside the gene matches: 2. This CDR3 region has 14 residues.

This sequence joins TRBV4-2 and TRBJ1-1; 9 bases match TRBD1. The material sequenced was blood. The clonotype originates from a man older than 75 in good health. The CDR3 DNA reads TGTGCCAGCAGCCAAGTCGACAGGGGGACTGAAGCTTTCTTT. It yields the protein CASSQVDRGTEAFF.